These T cell receptor beta chains were read from a single sample in a study of beta chain features in type 1 diabetes. Only in-frame clones appear in the TCRdb table, and some are missing; sequencing was by immunoSEQ multiplex PCR. The sample has around 500,000 clones; 25% to 35% are singletons. What was sequenced was naive CD4+ T cells from blood. The origin of the receptors is a man aged 18 to 30 in good health. CDR3s include the opening cysteine and the closing phenylalanine or tryptophan. Each record gives: V gene, J gene, clone size, D gene, CDR3 DNA, CDR3 protein. D genes are given only for firm matches. Not every row has a clone size; where given, it reads once, few, many or a size class.

TRBV1	TRBJ2-7	.	.	TGCACCAGCAGCTTGAAAATTCCAGGGGTCGAGCAGTACTTC	CTSSLKIPGVEQYF
TRBV9	TRBJ2-3	.	.	TGTGCCAGCAGCGTAGGTCCCCCTAGCACAGATACGCAGTATTTT	CASSVGPPSTDTQYF
TRBV7-9	TRBJ2-7	.	TRBD2	TGTGCCAGCAGCTTAGGTACTAGCGGTCTTACCTACGAGCAGTACTTC	CASSLGTSGLTYEQYF
TRBV15	TRBJ2-1	.	TRBD2	TGTGCCACCAGCAGAAGTTGGCTAGCGGGAGGTAGGGATGAGCAGTTCTTC	CATSRSWLAGGRDEQFF
TRBV28	TRBJ1-1	few	.	TGTGCCACTGGACGATGGACTGAAGCTTTCTTT	CATGRWTEAFF
TRBV9	TRBJ2-5	.	TRBD2	TGTGCCAGCAGCGTAGCTAGCGGGGGACAGACCCAGTACTTC	CASSVASGGQTQYF
TRBV9	TRBJ2-7	.	.	TGTGCCAGCAGCCCAGGATCCGAGCAGTACTTC	CASSPGSEQYF
TRBV7-2	TRBJ2-1	.	TRBD2	TGTGCCAGCAGCCCAAGAACCTGGACTAGCGGGAGCGATGAGCAGTTCTTC	CASSPRTWTSGSDEQFF
TRBV6-6	TRBJ2-5	.	.	TGTGCCAGCAGTTACTCGAGGCAGTACCAAGAGACCCAGTACTTC	CASSYSRQYQETQYF
TRBV28	TRBJ1-2	once	.	TGTGCCTCTTCCGCGGCTAACTATGGCTACACCTTC	CASSAANYGYTF
TRBV4-2	TRBJ1-2	.	.	TGTGCCAGCAGCCAAGGTGAGGTGCCGAGGGATGGCTACACCTTC	CASSQGEVPRDGYTF
TRBV5-1	TRBJ2-7	few	.	TGCGCCAGCAGCTTCACTGGCCAGCACTACGAGCAGTACTTC	CASSFTGQHYEQYF
TRBV25-1	TRBJ2-7	.	TRBD1	TGTGCCAGCAGCCCAGGAGGGGACAGGGGCGAGCAGTACTTC	CASSPGGDRGEQYF
TRBV25-1	TRBJ1-4	.	TRBD1	TGTGCCAGCAGTGAGGCGGACAGGGAAAAACTGTTTTTT	CASSEADREKLFF
TRBV21-1	TRBJ1-2	few	.	TGTGCCAGCAGCAAAGAGTGGGTCCTCACCTATGGCTACACCTTC	CASSKEWVLTYGYTF
TRBV2	TRBJ2-7	.	.	TGTGCCAGCAGTAAGGACCTACTTTACGAGCAGTACTTC	CASSKDLLYEQYF
TRBV13	TRBJ2-3	.	.	TGTGCCAGCAGCCTAGGTAGAGCTTACACAGATACGCAGTATTTT	CASSLGRAYTDTQYF
TRBV19	TRBJ1-2	few	.	TGTGCCAGTACCTCGGGGGACTATGGCTACACCTTC	CASTSGDYGYTF
TRBV9	TRBJ1-2	.	.	TGTGCCAGCAGCGGATCCGGGACGGCCTCCCTCTATGGCTACACCTTC	CASSGSGTASLYGYTF
TRBV19	TRBJ2-1	once	.	TGTGCCAGTAGTATCTCCGGGACCCCATACAATGAGCAGTTCTTC	CASSISGTPYNEQFF
TRBV10-3	TRBJ2-1	.	TRBD1	TGTGCCATCAGTGATAGTACCCGGACAGGCGACTACAATGAGCAGTTCTTC	CAISDSTRTGDYNEQFF
TRBV30	TRBJ1-5	few	.	TGTGCCTGGAGTATAAGGACAGTAGGTAATCAGCCCCAGCATTTT	CAWSIRTVGNQPQHF
TRBV2	TRBJ2-3	.	.	TGTGCCACCTCGCCCAGCGATACGCAGTATTTT	CATSPSDTQYF
TRBV30	TRBJ2-5	.	.	TGTGCCTGGACCTTCGGGGAGACCCAGTACTTC	CAWTFGETQYF
TRBV5-1	TRBJ2-5	few	.	TGCGCCAGCAGTCACCCCCAAGAGACCCAGTACTTC	CASSHPQETQYF
TRBV7-8	TRBJ2-5	.	TRBD2	TGTGCCAGCAGCTTTCGGACTAGCCAAGAGACCCAGTACTTC	CASSFRTSQETQYF
TRBV7-2	TRBJ2-1	.	.	TGTGCCAGCAGCTTCAGGGGCCTCTACAATGAGCAGTTCTTC	CASSFRGLYNEQFF
TRBV28	TRBJ2-7	.	TRBD2	TGTGCCAGCAGTGTGTATAGAGCGGGAGGTGAGCAGTACTTC	CASSVYRAGGEQYF
TRBV29-1	TRBJ1-1	.	.	TGCAGCGTTGAGGGGAGCCTACGGAGCACTGAAGCTTTCTTT	CSVEGSLRSTEAFF
TRBV14	TRBJ2-2	few	TRBD2	TGTGCCAGCAGCCGTAGCGGGAGGACCACCGGGGAGCTGTTTTTT	CASSRSGRTTGELFF
TRBV18	TRBJ2-1	few	.	TGTGCCAGCTCACCAGGGGAAGACAGGGAGCAGTTCTTC	CASSPGEDREQFF
TRBV7-8	TRBJ2-3	.	.	TGTGCCAGCAGCCTGTTCAGGGCTCCAGATACGCAGTATTTT	CASSLFRAPDTQYF
TRBV7-2	TRBJ2-7	.	.	TGTGCCAGCAGCCGTGGACTTCTCTACGAGCAGTACTTC	CASSRGLLYEQYF
TRBV10-3	TRBJ1-3	few	.	TGTGCCATCAGTGGGGGAAACACCATATATTTT	CAISGGNTIYF
TRBV6-5	TRBJ2-7	.	TRBD2	TGTGCCAGCAGTAGCGGGATCTCCTACGAGCAGTACTTC	CASSSGISYEQYF
TRBV10-3	TRBJ2-7	.	TRBD1	TGTGCCATCAGTGGGACAGGGATCTCCTACGAGCAGTACTTC	CAISGTGISYEQYF
TRBV29-1	TRBJ2-5	.	.	TGCAGCGTAGCCCTTAGCGGACAAGAGACCCAGTACTTC	CSVALSGQETQYF
TRBV6-4	TRBJ2-4	few	.	TGTGCCAGCAGTGACTCTTACAGGGAAGCCAAAAACATTCAGTACTTC	CASSDSYREAKNIQYF
TRBV30	TRBJ2-1	.	.	TGTGCCTGGAGCGGCCAGTACAGACCCCCAAATGAGCAGTTCTTC	CAWSGQYRPPNEQFF
TRBV19	TRBJ2-7	.	.	TGTGCCAGTAGTATACGACAGAGCTACGAGCAGTACTTC	CASSIRQSYEQYF
TRBV6-5	TRBJ2-7	.	TRBD1	TGTGCCAGCAGTTACTCTCCAGGGGGACCCTACGAGCAGTACTTC	CASSYSPGGPYEQYF
TRBV5-4	TRBJ2-3	.	TRBD2	TGTGCCAGCAGCTATTATAGCGGGTACACAGATACGCAGTATTTT	CASSYYSGYTDTQYF
TRBV11-2	TRBJ2-1	.	.	TGTGCCAGCAGGAAAGCGGAGGGCCAGCACAATGAGCAGTTCTTC	CASRKAEGQHNEQFF
TRBV4-1	TRBJ2-3	once	TRBD1	TGCGCCAGCAGCCAACTCGGGACAGGGATATCCACAGATACGCAGTATTTT	CASSQLGTGISTDTQYF
TRBV29-1	TRBJ2-3	.	.	TGCAGCGTTTGGACAGCTAGTACAGATACGCAGTATTTT	CSVWTASTDTQYF
TRBV5-1	TRBJ2-5	few	.	TGCGCCAGCAGCTTGATTGGCGGGACGGAGACCCAGTACTTC	CASSLIGGTETQYF
TRBV30	TRBJ2-6	.	.	TGTGCCTGGAGTGGAGACTCTGGGGCCAACGTCCTGACTTTC	CAWSGDSGANVLTF
TRBV30	TRBJ1-1	.	.	TGTGCCTGGATCTCCCGGAGCAGAAACACTGAAGCTTTCTTT	CAWISRSRNTEAFF
TRBV29-1	TRBJ1-2	.	TRBD1	TGCAGCGTTGAGTCACGGGACAGGACTTACTATGGCTACACCTTC	CSVESRDRTYYGYTF
TRBV19	TRBJ1-5	.	.	TGTGCCAGTAGTCAGAGTATGCTGGGCCTTGGGTGGCCCCAGCATTTT	CASSQSMLGLGWPQHF
TRBV25-1	TRBJ2-5	.	TRBD1	TGTGCCAGCAGTGGACAGGGCTCCGCAAGGGAGACCCAGTACTTC	CASSGQGSARETQYF
TRBV27	TRBJ2-5	few	TRBD2	TGTGCCAGCAGTAGACTAGCGGGAGGGCGCTGGGAGACCCAGTACTTC	CASSRLAGGRWETQYF
TRBV11-1	TRBJ2-4	few	.	TGTGCCAGCAGCCCCAGGGAAAGCAAAAACATTCAGTACTTC	CASSPRESKNIQYF
TRBV7-2	TRBJ2-7	once	.	TGTGCCAGCAGCTTAGACGCCTACGAGCAGTACTTC	CASSLDAYEQYF
TRBV11-2	TRBJ2-1	.	.	TGTGCCAGCAGCTTAGATCTTTTTAGCGGCCTTTCCTACAATGAGCAGTTCTTC	CASSLDLFSGLSYNEQFF
TRBV18	TRBJ2-4	.	.	TGTGCCAGCTCACGGAAGGGGTCATTGGACATTCAGTACTTC	CASSRKGSLDIQYF